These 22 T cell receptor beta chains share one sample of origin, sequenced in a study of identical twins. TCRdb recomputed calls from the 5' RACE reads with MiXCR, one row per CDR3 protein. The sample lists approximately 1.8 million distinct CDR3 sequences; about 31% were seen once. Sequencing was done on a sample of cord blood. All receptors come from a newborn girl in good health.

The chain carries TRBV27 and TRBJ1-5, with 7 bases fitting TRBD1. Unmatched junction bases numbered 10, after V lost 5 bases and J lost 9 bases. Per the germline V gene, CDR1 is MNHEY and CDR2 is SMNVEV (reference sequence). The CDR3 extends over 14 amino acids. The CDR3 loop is CASSPRASGGPQHF. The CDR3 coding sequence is TGTGCCAGCAGTCCCCGGGCTTCAGGGGGGCCCCAGCATTTT.

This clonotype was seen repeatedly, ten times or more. The DNA of the CDR3 is TGTGCCAGCAGCCCTGCTTCAGGGAACTATGGCTACACCTTC. Protein product: CASSPASGNYGYTF. The chain couples TRBV28 to TRBJ1-2, with D tentatively TRBD1 (5 bases). From germline, CDR1 is MDHEN and CDR2 SYDVKM. V was trimmed by 6 bases and J by 2 bases, leaving 13 bases between them. This CDR3 spans 14 amino acids.

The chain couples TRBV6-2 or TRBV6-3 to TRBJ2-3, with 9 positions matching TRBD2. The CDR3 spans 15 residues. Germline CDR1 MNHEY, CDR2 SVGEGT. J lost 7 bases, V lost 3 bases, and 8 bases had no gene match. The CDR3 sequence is CASSYTGLASNTQYF. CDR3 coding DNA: TGTGCCAGCAGTTATACGGGACTAGCTTCCAATACGCAGTATTTT.

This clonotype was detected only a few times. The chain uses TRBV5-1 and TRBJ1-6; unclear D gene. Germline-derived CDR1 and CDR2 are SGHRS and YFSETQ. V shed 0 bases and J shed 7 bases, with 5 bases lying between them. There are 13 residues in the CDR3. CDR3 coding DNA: TGCGCCAGCAGCTTGGATTGGAATTCACCCCTCCACTTT. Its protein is CASSLDWNSPLHF.

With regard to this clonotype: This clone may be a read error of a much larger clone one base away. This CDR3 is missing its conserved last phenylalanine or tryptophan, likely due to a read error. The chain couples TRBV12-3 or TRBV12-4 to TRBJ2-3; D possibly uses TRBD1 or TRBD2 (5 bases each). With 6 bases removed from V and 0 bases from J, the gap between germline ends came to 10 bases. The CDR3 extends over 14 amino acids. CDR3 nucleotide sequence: TGTGCCAGCAGATACGGGGCAAGCACAGATACGCAGTATTCT. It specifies CASRYGASTDTQYS.

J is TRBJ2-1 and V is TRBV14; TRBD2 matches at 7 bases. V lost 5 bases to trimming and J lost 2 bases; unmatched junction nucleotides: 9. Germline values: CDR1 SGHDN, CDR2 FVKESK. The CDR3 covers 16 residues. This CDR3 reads CASSSFLGTTYNEQFF. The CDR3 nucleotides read TGTGCCAGCAGCTCATTTTTGGGGACTACCTACAATGAGCAGTTCTTC.

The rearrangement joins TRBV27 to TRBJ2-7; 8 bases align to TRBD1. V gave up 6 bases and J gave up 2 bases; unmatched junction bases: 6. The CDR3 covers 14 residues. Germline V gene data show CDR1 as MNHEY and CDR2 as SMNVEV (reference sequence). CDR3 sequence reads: CASRKQGVPYEQYF. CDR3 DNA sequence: TGTGCCAGCAGAAAACAGGGGGTTCCCTACGAGCAGTACTTC.

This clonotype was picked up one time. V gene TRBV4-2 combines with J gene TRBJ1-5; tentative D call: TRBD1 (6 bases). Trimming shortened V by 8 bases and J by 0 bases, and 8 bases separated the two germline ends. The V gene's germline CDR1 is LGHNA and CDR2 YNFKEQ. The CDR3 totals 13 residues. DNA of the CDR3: TGTGCCAGCCAGGGGAATAGCAATCAGCCCCAGCATTTT. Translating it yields CASQGNSNQPQHF.

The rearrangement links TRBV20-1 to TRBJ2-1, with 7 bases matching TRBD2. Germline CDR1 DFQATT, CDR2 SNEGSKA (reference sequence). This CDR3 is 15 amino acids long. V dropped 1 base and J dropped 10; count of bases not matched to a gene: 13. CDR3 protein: CSARVLGGSLYEQFF. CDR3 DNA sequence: TGCAGTGCTAGAGTTTTGGGCGGGAGTCTGTACGAGCAGTTCTTC.

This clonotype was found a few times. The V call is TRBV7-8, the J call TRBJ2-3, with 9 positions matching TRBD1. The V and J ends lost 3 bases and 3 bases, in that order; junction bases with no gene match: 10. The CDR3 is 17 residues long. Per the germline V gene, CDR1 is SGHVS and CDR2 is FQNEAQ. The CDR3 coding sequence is TGTGCCAGCAGCTTTACCGGGACAGGGAGGGGTACAGATACGCAGTATTTT. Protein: CASSFTGTGRGTDTQYF. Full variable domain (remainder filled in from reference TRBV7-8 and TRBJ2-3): GAGVSQSPRYKVAKRGQDVALRCDPISGHVSLFWYQQALGQGPEFLTYFQNEAQLDKSGLPSDRFFAERPEGSVSTLKIQRTQQEDSAVYLCASSFTGTGRGTDTQYFGPGTRLTVL.

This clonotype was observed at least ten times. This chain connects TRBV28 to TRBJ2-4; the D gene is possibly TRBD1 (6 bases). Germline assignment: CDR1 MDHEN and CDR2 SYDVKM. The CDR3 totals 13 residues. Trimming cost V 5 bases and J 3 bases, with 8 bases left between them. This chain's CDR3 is CASSKGGKNIQYF. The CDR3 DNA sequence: TGTGCCAGCAGTAAAGGGGGCAAAAACATTCAGTACTTC.

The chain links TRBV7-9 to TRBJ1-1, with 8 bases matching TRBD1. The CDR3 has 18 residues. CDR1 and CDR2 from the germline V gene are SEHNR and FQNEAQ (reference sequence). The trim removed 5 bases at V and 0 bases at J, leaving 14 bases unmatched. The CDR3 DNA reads TGTGCCAGCAGCCCAACCGTATCGACAGGGGTAATGAACACTGAAGCTTTCTTT. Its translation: CASSPTVSTGVMNTEAFF.

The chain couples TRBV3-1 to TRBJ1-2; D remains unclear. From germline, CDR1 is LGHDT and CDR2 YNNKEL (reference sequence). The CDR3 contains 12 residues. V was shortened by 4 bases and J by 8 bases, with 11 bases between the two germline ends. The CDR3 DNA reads TGTGCCAGCAGCCTGGGGTGGTACGGCTACACCTTC. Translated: CASSLGWYGYTF. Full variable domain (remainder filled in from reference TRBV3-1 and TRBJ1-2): DTAVSQTPKYLVTQMGNDKSIKCEQNLGHDTMYWYKQDSKKFLKIMFSYNNKELIINETVPNRFSPKSPDKAHLNLHINSLELGDSAVYFCASSLGWYGYTFGSGTRLTVV.

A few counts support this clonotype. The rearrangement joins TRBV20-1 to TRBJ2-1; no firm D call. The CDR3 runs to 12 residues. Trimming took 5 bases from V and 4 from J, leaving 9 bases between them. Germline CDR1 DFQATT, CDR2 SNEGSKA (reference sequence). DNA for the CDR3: TGCAGTGCTTCGGACCTATACAATGAGCAGTTCTTC. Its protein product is CSASDLYNEQFF.

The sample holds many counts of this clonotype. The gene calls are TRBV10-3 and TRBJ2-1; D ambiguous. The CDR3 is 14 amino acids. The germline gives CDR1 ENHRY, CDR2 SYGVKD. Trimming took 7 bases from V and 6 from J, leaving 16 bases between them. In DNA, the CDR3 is TGTGCCATCAACTCGCCAGACGGACCCAATGAGCAGTTCTTC. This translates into CAINSPDGPNEQFF.

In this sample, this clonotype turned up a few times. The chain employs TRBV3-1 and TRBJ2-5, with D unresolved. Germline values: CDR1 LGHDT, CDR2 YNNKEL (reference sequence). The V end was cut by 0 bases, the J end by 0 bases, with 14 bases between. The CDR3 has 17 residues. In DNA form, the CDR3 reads TGTGCCAGCAGCCAAGATAGGCGACGGACGTACCAAGAGACCCAGTACTTC. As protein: CASSQDRRRTYQETQYF.

The CDR3 reads CASSQAAGGGSYNEQFF. CDR3 DNA: TGCGCCAGCAGCCAAGCAGCGGGAGGGGGGTCCTACAATGAGCAGTTCTTC. The chain is built from TRBV4-1 and TRBJ2-1; 10 nucleotides agree with TRBD2. V was pared by 1 base and J by 1 base, with 4 bases of the junction left unmatched. The germline V gene has CDR1 MGHRA and CDR2 YSYEKL. This CDR3 region has 17 residues.

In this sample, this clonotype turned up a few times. DNA for the CDR3: TGTGCCAGCAGTTCTTTAGCGGGAGTGCGTTACAATGAGCAGTTCTTC. This encodes CASSSLAGVRYNEQFF. J is TRBJ2-1 and V is TRBV27, with 9 bases lining up with TRBD2. Germline V CDR1 and CDR2: MNHEY, SMNVEV (reference sequence). This CDR3 contains 16 residues. Trimming removed 4 bases from V and 4 bases from J; junction bases left unmatched: 8.

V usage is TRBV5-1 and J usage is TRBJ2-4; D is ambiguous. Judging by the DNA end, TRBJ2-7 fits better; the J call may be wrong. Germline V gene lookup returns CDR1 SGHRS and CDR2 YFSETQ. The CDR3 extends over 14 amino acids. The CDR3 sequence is CASSPPNPEYEQYF. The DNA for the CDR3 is TGCGCCAGCAGCCCCCCAAACCCTGAATACGAGCAGTACTTC.

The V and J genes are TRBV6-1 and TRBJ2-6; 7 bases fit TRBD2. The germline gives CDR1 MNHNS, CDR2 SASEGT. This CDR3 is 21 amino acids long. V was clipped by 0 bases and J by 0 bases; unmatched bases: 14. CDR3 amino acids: CASSEARRRLALLSGANVLTF. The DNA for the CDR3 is TGTGCCAGCAGTGAAGCGAGGAGACGACTAGCTCTTCTCTCTGGGGCCAACGTCCTGACTTTC.

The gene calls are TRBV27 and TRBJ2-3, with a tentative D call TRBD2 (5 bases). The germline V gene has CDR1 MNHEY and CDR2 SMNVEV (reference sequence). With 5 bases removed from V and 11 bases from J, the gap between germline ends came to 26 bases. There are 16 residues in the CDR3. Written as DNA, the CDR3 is TGTGCCAGCAGTCCCTTGTCCGGGGTCCAAAGGAATAGGCAGTATTTT. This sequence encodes CASSPLSGVQRNRQYF.

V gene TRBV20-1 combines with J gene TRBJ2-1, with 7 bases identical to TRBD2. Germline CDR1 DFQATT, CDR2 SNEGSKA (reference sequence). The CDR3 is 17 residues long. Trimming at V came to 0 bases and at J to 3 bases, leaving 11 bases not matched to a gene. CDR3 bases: TGCAGTGCTAGAGAAGTTCTGGCGGGAGTCCTCTACAATGAGCAGTTCTTC. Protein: CSAREVLAGVLYNEQFF.